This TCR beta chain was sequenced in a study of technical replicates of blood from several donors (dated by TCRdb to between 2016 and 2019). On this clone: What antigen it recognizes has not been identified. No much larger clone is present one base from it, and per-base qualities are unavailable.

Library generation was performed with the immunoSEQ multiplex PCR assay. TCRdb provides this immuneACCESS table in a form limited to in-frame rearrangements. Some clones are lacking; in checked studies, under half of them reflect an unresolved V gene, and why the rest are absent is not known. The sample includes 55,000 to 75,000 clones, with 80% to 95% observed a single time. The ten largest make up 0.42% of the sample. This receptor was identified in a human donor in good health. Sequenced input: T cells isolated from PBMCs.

The DNA is as follows: TGTGCCAGCAGCTCATCCGGGACAGGGGTTTCCTATGGCTACACCTTC. This encodes CASSSSGTGVSYGYTF. The rearrangement combines TRBV11-3 with TRBJ1-2, and 10 junctional nucleotides match TRBD1. CDR1 is given as SGHNT and CDR2 as YENEEA, both from the germline V gene. V has 4 bases trimmed and J has 4 bases trimmed; junction bases matching no gene number 9. The CDR3 contains 16 residues, cysteine and phenylalanine counted. Only the CDR3 portion is preserved as DNA: 48 bases, with reading frame beginning at the first base.